This T cell receptor beta chain was retrieved from a study of T cells in Graves' hyperthyroidism and ophthalmopathy. In its sample, this clonotype was seen once. Its antigen is not identified. The CDR3 totals 16 residues. Germline lookup yields CDR1 MNHEY and CDR2 SVGAGI. Trimming removed 2 bases from V and 5 bases from J, with 18 bases in between. Study-wide results and limits: The model forecast ophthalmopathy, anticipating it by a median approximately 7 months before onset.

Amplified TCR beta CDR3 regions came from RNA transcripts. TCR CDR3 underwent first-round RT-PCR with the HTBI primer set. TCRdb analysed the multiplex PCR reads with MiXCR anew, one entry per CDR3 protein. The sample records about half a million distinct CDR3 sequences, more than 20% being singletons. This TCR was recovered from a man younger than 30 with Graves' hyperthyroidism. The sample consisted of blood. This rearrangement joins TRBV6-5 to TRBJ2-5, with no clear D. The CDR3 sequence is CASSYKASAKLETQYF. The CDR3 DNA follows: TGTGCCAGCAGTTACAAGGCCTCTGCCAAACTCGAGACCCAGTACTTC.